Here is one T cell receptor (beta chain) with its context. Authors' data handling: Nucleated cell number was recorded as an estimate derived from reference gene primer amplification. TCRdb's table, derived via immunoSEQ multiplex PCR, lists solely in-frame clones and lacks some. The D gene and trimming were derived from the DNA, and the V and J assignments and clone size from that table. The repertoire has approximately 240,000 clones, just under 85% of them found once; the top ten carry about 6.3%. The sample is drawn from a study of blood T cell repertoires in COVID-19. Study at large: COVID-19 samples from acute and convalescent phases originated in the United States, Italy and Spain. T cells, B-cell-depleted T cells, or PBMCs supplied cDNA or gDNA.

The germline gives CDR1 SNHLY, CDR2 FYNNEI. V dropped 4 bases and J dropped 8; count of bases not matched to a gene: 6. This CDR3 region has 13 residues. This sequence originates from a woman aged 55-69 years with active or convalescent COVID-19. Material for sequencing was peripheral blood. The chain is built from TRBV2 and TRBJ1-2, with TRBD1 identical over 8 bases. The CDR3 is CASSVRQGFGYTF. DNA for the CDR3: TGTGCCAGCAGTGTAAGACAGGGGTTCGGCTACACCTTC.